This note documents a single TCR beta chain sequence. Authors' analysis steps: Cell counts per sample came from amplifying reference gene primers. Generated by immunoSEQ multiplex PCR, the TCRdb table keeps only in-frame clones and is missing some. The V and J calls and clone size are taken from that table; D and trimming were inferred from the DNA. The data hold approximately 260,000 clones, with approximately 83% observed a single time. This CDR3 is 15 amino acids long. Trimming removed 3 bases from V and 2 bases from J, with 14 bases in between. Germline V lookup: CDR1 SGHRS, CDR2 YFSETQ. The data stem from a study of blood T cell repertoires in COVID-19. Across about two dozen US areas, participants ranged in age from roughly 18 to 95 years.

The source material was PBMCs or T cells enriched from blood (not recorded which). The chain is built from TRBV5-1 and TRBJ2-5, with D perhaps TRBD1 (6 bases). The clonotype originates from a middle-aged woman with acute COVID-19. This CDR3 reads CASSSGWTVQETQYF. As DNA, the CDR3 is TGCGCCAGCAGCTCGGGGTGGACAGTGCAAGAGACCCAGTACTTC.